This T cell receptor (beta chain) was recorded in a study of shared clonotypes between healthy human individuals. On this clone: Its antigen is as yet unknown.

Study-wide points: Some naive CD4 clonotypes, 4.5% to 5.5%, turned up in common across a handful of donors.

The CDR3 runs to 12 residues. V dropped 1 base and J dropped 7 bases, with 8 bases sitting between them. Germline V gives CDR1 SQVTM, CDR2 ANQGSEA. Naive CD8 cells comprised CD45RO-negative, CCR7-positively selected cells, excluding terminally differentiated effector memory CD45RA+ cells. Sequencing was performed with immunoSEQ multiplex PCR; in TCRdb, only in-frame clones are kept and a portion is missing. The table has some 2,000,000 clones, approximately 95% seen once. The sequenced sample consisted of naive CD8+ T cells sorted from blood. The sequence was obtained from a man aged 18 to 30 in good health. The rearrangement uses TRBV29-1 and TRBJ2-1; a weak D match, TRBD1 (6 bases). CDR3 in amino acids: CSVEAGANEQFF. In nucleotides, the CDR3 is TGCAGCGTTGAAGCAGGGGCGAATGAGCAGTTCTTC.